A selection of T cell receptor beta chains follows, all from one sample in a study of human versus mouse CDR3 diversity and MHC coevolution. Here immunoSEQ multiplex PCR was the method, and the copy in TCRdb shows in-frame clones only, minus some. The data show some 82,000 clones, just under 95% seen once. Sequenced material: naive CD4+ T cells from blood. These receptors originate from a person aged 30 to 70 in good health. Each CDR3 is given with its conserved first and last residue.

V	J	CDR3
TRBV7-2	TRBJ2-5	CASSLGLAGGLETQYF
TRBV6-5	TRBJ2-7	CASRRGQARHEQYF
TRBV6-6	TRBJ2-7	CASSFGTGRTYEQYF
TRBV7-9	TRBJ2-5	CASSLRGPFQETQYF
TRBV28	.	CASSLGGQGFYEQYF
TRBV4-2	TRBJ2-2	CASSLGQGDTGELFF
TRBV11-2	TRBJ2-1	CASSLVLDSYNEQFF
TRBV5-1	TRBJ1-1	CASSFSQGNTEAFF
TRBV27	TRBJ2-7	CASSGIGQVRDEQYF
TRBV7-2	TRBJ1-1	CASSLEEGNKAFF
TRBV6-1	TRBJ1-6	CASAGQGSESPLHF
TRBV5-1	TRBJ2-5	CASSPHRAGETQYF
TRBV27	TRBJ2-5	CASRETWYQETQYF
TRBV7-2	TRBJ2-1	CASSQGAGVINEQFF
TRBV7-3	TRBJ1-1	CASRRQPNTEAFF
TRBV5-6	TRBJ1-5	CASSLWDRGNSNQPQHF
TRBV30	TRBJ1-1	CAWSPKRPHMNTEAFF
TRBV4-1	.	CASSQDSGFLSSEQYF
TRBV18	TRBJ2-7	CASSPDAGTSTWQYF
TRBV11-2	TRBJ2-1	CASSLARGNEQFF
TRBV7-3	TRBJ2-7	CASSAGVIHEQYF
TRBV2	TRBJ2-5	CASSERQVPKGETQYF
TRBV9	TRBJ2-4	CASSVGPQGTNIQYF
TRBV30	TRBJ1-1	CAWSVQGTQEQMNTEAFF
TRBV27	TRBJ2-1	CASTLGALSYNEQFF
TRBV6-5	TRBJ2-2	CASSYPGGGATGELFF
TRBV19	TRBJ2-5	CASSILAGGPGETQYF
TRBV2	TRBJ1-4	CASTRGQGLTNEKLFF
TRBV19	TRBJ2-1	CASRAGTSGSNEQFF
TRBV10-3	TRBJ2-2	CAITRSVNTGELFF
TRBV5-5	TRBJ1-2	CASSRGTGGNYGYTF
TRBV4-2	TRBJ2-7	CASSQAPGAYEQYF
TRBV7-9	TRBJ2-1	CASSLKGGGSGARNNEQFF
TRBV27	TRBJ2-1	CASRRDRGLEQFF
TRBV5-4	TRBJ2-1	CASRREVTVFRYNEQFF
TRBV6-5	TRBJ2-7	CASSVFAGEQYF
TRBV5-8	TRBJ2-5	CASSLGGLGQDMKETQYF
TRBV6-1	TRBJ1-1	CASSKTGSLTEAFF
TRBV7-6	TRBJ1-4	CASSSPPWDRRDNEKLFF
TRBV6-1	TRBJ2-1	CASSGGLAGYNEQFF
TRBV7-2	TRBJ2-1	CASETSGGYNEQFF
TRBV19	TRBJ2-7	CASSIKGQSSYEQYF
TRBV23-1	TRBJ2-1	CASSQSSPGNEQFF
TRBV7-2	TRBJ1-2	CASSQTGGDYGYTF
TRBV7-9	TRBJ2-1	CASSPWAGGNEQFF
TRBV7-6	TRBJ2-1	CASSRTSGGDNEQFF
TRBV6-1	TRBJ1-4	CASSAAWGGREKLFF
TRBV27	TRBJ1-2	CASSLFGQGPFYGYTF
TRBV19	TRBJ2-1	CASSGRAHNEQFF
TRBV23-1	TRBJ1-3	CASSQLTGSGNTIYF
TRBV5-4	TRBJ2-7	CASSPGGSGLGYEQYF
TRBV18	TRBJ2-5	CASSPGGVAETQYF
TRBV30	TRBJ1-2	CAWSVRGSYTF
TRBV27	TRBJ1-1	CASSLRGTGNTEAFF
TRBV7-9	TRBJ1-1	CASRFWGGTEAFF
TRBV11-3	TRBJ2-7	CASSPGQGTYEQYF
TRBV6-5	TRBJ1-5	CASSPWTGVSQPQHF
TRBV4-2	TRBJ1-1	CASSQVDRTNTEAFF
TRBV6-5	.	CASSEGGRAHEQYF
TRBV5-1	TRBJ2-7	CASSSPYRGLSYEQYF